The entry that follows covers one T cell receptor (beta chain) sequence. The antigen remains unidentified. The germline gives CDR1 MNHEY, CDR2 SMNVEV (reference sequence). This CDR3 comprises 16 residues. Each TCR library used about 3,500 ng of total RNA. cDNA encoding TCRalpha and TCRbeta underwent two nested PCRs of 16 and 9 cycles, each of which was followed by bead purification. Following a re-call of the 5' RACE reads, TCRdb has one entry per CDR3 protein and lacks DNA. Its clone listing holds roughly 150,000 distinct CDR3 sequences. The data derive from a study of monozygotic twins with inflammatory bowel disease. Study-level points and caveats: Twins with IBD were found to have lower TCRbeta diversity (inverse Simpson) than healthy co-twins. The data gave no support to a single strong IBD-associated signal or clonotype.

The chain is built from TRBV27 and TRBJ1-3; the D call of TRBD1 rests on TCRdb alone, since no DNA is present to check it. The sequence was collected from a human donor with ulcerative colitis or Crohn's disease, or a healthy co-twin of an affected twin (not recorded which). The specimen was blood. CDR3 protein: CASSLTGPPIRNTIYF.